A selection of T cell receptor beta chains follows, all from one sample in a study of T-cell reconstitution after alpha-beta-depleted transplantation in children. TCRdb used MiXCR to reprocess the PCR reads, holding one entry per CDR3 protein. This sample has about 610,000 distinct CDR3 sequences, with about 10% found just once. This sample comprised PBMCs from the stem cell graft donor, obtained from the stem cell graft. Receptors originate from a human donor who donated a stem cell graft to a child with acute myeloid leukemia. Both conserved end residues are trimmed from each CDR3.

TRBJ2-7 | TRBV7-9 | ASSVRGGGANEQY
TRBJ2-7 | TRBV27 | ASSFPGSHEQY
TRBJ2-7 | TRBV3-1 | ASSHNSGREEQY
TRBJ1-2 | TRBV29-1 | SVEGEGAEGYT
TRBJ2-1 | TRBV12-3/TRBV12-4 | ASSLTGLVGNEQF
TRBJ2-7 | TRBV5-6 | ASSGASAYEQY
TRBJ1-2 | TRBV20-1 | SASGTGGDYGYT
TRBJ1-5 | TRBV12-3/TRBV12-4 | ASSLPTGNQPQH
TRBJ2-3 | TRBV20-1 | SARKSANTDTQY
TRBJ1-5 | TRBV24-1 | ATSDFILNQPQH
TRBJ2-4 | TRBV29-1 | SVVDRRKDIQY
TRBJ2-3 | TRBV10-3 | AISDGQGEDTQY
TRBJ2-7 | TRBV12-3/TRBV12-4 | AVRRVAGAYEQY
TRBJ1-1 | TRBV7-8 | ASNNWGGIAF
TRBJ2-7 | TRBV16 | ASSQFVGESYEQY
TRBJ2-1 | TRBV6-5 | ASSYRDRIYNEQF
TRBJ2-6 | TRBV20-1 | SARGDPDRGANVLT
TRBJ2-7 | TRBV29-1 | SSRSPGYPYEQY
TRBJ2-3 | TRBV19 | ASSINLWRGGDTQY
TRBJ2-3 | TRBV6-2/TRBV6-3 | ASSYAPDTQY
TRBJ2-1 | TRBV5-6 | ASSWGEVATYNEQF
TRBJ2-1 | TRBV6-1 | ASGVPRTSGRGEQF
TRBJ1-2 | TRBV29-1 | SVGGGDYGYT
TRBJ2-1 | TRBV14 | ASSQDPRNEQF
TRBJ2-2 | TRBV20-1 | SAKVDGGSGELF
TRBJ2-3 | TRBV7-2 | ASSQGATDTQY
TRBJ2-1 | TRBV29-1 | SVVGLAGVNEQF
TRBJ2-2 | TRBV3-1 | ASCSGWGLAGDHTGELF
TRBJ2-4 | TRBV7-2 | ASSPQQGGYIQY
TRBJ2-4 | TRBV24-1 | ATSDLSTIGTGDGKNIQY
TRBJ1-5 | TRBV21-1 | ASSKWRIWAGEHLNQPQH
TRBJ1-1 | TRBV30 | AWSLGTSEAF
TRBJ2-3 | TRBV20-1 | SARGAGGGDTQY
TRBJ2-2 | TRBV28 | ASSFPEDRPRTGELF
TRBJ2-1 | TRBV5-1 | ASILSTSGKDEQF
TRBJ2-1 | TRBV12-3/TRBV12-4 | ASSTEPAINAQF
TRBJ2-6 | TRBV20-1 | SARVRSPGANVLT
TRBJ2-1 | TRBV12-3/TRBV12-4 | ASTPAGPNEQF
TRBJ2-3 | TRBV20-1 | SARDDPQGQY
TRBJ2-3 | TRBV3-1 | ASSAHSLAVLTSTDTQY
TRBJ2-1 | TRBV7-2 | ASSLLLAGATYNEQF
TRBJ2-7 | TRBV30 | AWSVGEQY
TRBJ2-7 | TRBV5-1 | ASKDDSYEQY
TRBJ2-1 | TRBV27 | ASTTGGNEQF
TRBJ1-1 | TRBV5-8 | ASSDRPVNTEAF
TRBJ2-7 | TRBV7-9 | ASSFGGGEQY
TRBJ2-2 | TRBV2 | ASSGSLTRRELF